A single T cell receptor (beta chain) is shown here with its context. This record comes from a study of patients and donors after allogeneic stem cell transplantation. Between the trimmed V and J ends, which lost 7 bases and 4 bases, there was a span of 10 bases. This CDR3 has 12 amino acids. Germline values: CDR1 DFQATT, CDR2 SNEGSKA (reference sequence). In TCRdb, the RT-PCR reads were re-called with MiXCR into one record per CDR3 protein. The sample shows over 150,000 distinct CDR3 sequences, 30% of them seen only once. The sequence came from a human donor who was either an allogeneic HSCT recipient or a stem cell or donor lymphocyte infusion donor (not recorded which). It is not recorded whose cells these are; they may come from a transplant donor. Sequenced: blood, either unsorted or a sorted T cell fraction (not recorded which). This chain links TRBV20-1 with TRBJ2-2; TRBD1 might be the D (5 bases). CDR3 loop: CSGRQITGELFF. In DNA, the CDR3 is TGCAGTGGGAGACAGATCACCGGGGAGCTGTTTTTT.